The T cell receptor beta chain under discussion was sequenced for a study of shared clonotypes between healthy human individuals. Study at large: The donors, two women and three men, were aged 18 to 49.

Findings of the study overall: The represented genetic and exposure-history diversity was limited by the small number of donors.

V lost 5 bases to trimming and J lost 6 bases; unmatched junction nucleotides: 12. The length of the CDR3 is 17 residues. CDR1 and CDR2 (germline): SGHTA, FQGNSA. Only Caucasian adults living in Nashville, Tennessee served as donors. As originally analysed: ImmunoSEQ only sent back junction sequences with no quality scores, so filtering was done differently. The assay was immunoSEQ multiplex PCR, and TCRdb's table has in-frame clones only and misses some. V, J and clone size were drawn from that table, and D and trimming were deduced from the DNA. The sample consists of over a million clones, about four fifths of them appearing once. This clone was detected a few times. Its antigen is undetermined.

The receptor was isolated from a young man in good health. Some clones in this sample may be carry-over from other donors' samples. The chain links TRBV7-2 to TRBJ2-3, with 12 bases matching TRBD2. The sequenced material came from memory CD4+ T cells from PBMCs. The subset denotes: CD45RA-negative fraction. The CDR3 is CASSLSSGRAMRDTQYF. CDR3 DNA: TGTGCCAGCAGCCTTTCTAGCGGGAGGGCCATGAGGGATACGCAGTATTTT.